One T cell receptor beta chain is described in this entry. This clonotype appeared many times. Its antigen is unknown. Base quality data are lacking; no much larger clone is found one base away. TCR beta CDR3 regions were amplified from RNA transcripts. The first round of RT-PCR for the TCR CDR3 was performed with the HTBI primer set and the Qiagen OneStep RT-PCR kit. The libraries were constructed in a second round of multiplex PCR and then size-selected and purified. Sequencing of the libraries was done on an Illumina HiSeq2000 using paired-end 100 bp reads. The published analysis was carried out like this. SOAPnuke was used to process the raw data, removing reads that contained adapters or uncalled bases, had a mean Phred below 15, or lacked an exact match to the constant primer or identifier. High-quality paired reads were merged with COPE v1.2.5, and unique nucleotide sequences were defined as clonotypes. Clonotypes were aligned to IMGT TRBV, TRBD and TRBJ reference segments using MiTCR v1.1. The analysis was restricted to V-J combinations with a frequency above 0.0001, which together covered 99% to 99.2% of the repertoires. The TCS score was defined as the ratio of F50 (clonal expansion) to E x V (chaos), calculated using BLOSUM62-based TCRdist between CDR3 peptides within each V-J. Welch's t-statistics and random forest reduced around 520 V-J features to 10 to 15, which were used in a naive Bayes classifier (R e1071). Through fastp at Q25 and MiXCR, TCRdb rebuilt clones from the public reads, retaining in-frame beta chains. Each CDR3 protein appears once, grouped with its most common genes and DNA. Here the V and J calls rest on TCRdb's processing, not on the authors' analysis. Counted in this sample were more than 500,000 distinct CDR3 sequences; roughly 17% of them appeared once. 3.5% to 4% of the sample goes to the ten largest clones.

A patient counted as having stable Graves' hyperthyroidism if no progression to ophthalmopathy occurred over 18 months of follow-up. Hyperthyroidism patients were newly diagnosed, had a disease duration of under 2 months, and were aged 18 to 65 years. Exclusion was applied to patients with uncontrolled infections, other autoimmune diseases, pregnancy or lactation. Diagnoses relied on clinical symptoms, serum thyroxine and TRAb, thyroid ultrasound and orbital computed tomography. PBMCs were isolated from about 10 ml of fresh peripheral blood by Ficoll-Paque density gradient centrifugation. Total RNA was extracted with Trizol reagent, and quality was checked on an Agilent 2100 Bioanalyzer. Counted from cysteine to phenylalanine, this CDR3 has 13 amino acids. Here the CDR3 DNA is all that survives: 39 bases in frame from base 1. For this chain, trimming is 6 bases at the V end and 5 bases at the J end, and the number of junction bases without a gene match is 7. The CDR1 and CDR2 encoded by the germline V gene are SNHLY and FYNNEI.

The data were taken from a study of T cells in Graves' hyperthyroidism and ophthalmopathy (dated by TCRdb to about 2019). Study-wide context: Peripheral blood samples were taken at the time of initial diagnosis, prior to any treatment. To identify TCR V-J signatures that set the groups apart, the researchers used a discovery cohort of approximately 98 patients, made up of 43 with Graves' ophthalmopathy and some 58 with stable Graves' hyperthyroidism. The paper describes TCR Vbeta CDR3 sequencing of 135 peripheral blood samples, made up of some 40 ophthalmopathy patients, around 73 hyperthyroidism patients and 17 progressor patients. Once sampling was done, hyperthyroidism patients were given methimazole at a starting dose of 30 mg daily, whereas ophthalmopathy patients were given high-dose intravenous methylprednisolone. Prospective prediction of ophthalmopathy was tested in an independent validation cohort of 18 hyperthyroidism patients and around 16 patients who later progressed to ophthalmopathy. Thyroid tissue and blood T-cell repertoires from six Graves' hyperthyroidism patients were also compared in the study. The 100 or so discovery patients were randomly split 7:3 into training and test sets.

What the authors observed across the whole study: Ophthalmopathy was separated from stable hyperthyroidism by a 13 V-J signature model, with roughly 88% sensitivity and about 81% specificity obtained in cross-validation and 80%/75% obtained in testing. Most expanded thyroid clonotypes (frequency above 0.001) were also found in blood, which suggests that blood repertoires may mirror thyroid immune responses. Sample size was not statistically predetermined, and blinding of investigators to group allocation was not performed. In validation, the model predicted progression to ophthalmopathy with just under 71% sensitivity and around 72% specificity, a median of approximately 6.5 months before onset.

This receptor was taken from a woman in her thirties with Graves' hyperthyroidism. The sequence is built from TRBV2 and TRBJ2-7; 7 bases in between match TRBD1. The sequenced sample was blood. The CDR3 has the sequence CASRGGQAHEQYF. The nucleotide sequence reads TGTGCCAGCAGAGGCGGACAGGCCCACGAGCAGTACTTC.